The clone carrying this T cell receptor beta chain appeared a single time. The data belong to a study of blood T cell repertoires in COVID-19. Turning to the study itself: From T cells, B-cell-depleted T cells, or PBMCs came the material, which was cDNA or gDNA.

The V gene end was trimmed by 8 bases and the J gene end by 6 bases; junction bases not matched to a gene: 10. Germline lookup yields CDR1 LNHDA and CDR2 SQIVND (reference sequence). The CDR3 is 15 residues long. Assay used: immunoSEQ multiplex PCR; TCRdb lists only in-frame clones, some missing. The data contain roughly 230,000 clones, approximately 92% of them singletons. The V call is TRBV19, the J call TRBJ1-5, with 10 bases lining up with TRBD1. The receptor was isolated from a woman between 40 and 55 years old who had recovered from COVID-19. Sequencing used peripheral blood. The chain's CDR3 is CASHAGTGVGQPQHF. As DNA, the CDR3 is TGTGCCAGTCACGCCGGGACAGGGGTGGGTCAGCCCCAGCATTTT.